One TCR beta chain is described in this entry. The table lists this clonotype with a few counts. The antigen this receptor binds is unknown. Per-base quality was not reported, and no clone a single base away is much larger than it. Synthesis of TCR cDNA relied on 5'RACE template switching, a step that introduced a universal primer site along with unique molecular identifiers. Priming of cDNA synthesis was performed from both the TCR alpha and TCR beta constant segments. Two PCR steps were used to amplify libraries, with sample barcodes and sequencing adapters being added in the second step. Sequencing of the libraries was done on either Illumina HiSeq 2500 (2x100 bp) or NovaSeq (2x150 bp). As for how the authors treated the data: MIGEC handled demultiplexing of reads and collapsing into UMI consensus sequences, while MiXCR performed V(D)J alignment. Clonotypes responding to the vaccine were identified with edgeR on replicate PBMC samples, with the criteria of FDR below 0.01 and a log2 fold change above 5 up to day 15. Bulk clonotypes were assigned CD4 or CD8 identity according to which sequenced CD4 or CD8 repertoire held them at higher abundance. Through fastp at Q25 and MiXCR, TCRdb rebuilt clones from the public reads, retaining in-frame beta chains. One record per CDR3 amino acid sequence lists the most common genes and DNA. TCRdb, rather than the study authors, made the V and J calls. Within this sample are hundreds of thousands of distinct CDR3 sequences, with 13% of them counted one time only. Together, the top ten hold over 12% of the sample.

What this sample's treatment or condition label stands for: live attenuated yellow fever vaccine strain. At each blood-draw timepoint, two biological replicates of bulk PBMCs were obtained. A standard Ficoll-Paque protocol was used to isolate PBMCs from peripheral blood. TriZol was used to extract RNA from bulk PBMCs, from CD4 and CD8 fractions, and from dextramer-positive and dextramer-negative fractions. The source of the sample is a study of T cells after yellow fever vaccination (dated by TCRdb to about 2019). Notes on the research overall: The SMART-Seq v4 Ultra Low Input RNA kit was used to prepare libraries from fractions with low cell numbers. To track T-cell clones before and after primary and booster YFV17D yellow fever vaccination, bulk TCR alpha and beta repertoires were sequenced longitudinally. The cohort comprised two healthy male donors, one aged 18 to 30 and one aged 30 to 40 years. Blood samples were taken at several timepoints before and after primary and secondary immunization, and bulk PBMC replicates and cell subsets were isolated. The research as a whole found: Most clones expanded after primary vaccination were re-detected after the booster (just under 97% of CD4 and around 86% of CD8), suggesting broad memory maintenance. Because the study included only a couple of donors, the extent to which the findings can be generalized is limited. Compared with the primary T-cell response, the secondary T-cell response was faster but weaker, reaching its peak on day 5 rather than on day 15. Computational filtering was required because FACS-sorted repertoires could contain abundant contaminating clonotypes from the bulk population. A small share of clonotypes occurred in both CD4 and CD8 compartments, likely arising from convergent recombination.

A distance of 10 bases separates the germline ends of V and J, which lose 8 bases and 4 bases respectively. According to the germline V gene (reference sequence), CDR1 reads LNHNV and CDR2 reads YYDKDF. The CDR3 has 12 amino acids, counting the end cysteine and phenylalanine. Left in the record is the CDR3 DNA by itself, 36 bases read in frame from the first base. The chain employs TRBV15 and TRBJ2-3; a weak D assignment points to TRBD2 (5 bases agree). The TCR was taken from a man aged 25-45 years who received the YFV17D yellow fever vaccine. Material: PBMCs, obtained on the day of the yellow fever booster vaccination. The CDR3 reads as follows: CATGLAADTQYF. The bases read TGTGCCACCGGCCTAGCAGCAGATACGCAGTATTTT.